These T cell receptor beta chains were read from a single sample in a study of tissue T cells after allogeneic stem cell transplantation. Clones were sequenced by immunoSEQ multiplex PCR, and TCRdb holds only the in-frame ones, with some missing. Of under 2,500 clones in the sample, about 75% were seen once. Sequenced material: ileal tissue, taken at autopsy. These receptors came from a male patient aged 40 to 69 with steroid-refractory graft-versus-host disease after an allogeneic stem cell transplant. These T cells may partly come from the graft donor. Each CDR3 is given with its conserved first and last residue. The D gene is left open where the match is weak. Not all rows give a size; the values are once, few, many and, for expanded clones, a class.

>-|TRBJ1-2|-|TRBV19
TGTGCCAGTAGTGCTCACCGGGACAATAACTATGGCTACACCTTC
CASSAHRDNNYGYTF
>-|TRBJ1-6|-|TRBV9
TGTGCCAGCAGCCCCCACAGGGATAATTCACCCCTCCACTTT
CASSPHRDNSPLHF
>-|TRBJ2-7|-|TRBV6-2/TRBV6-3
TGTGCCAGCAGTTACGCTGGGGGGAAGGTCGAGCAGTACTTC
CASSYAGGKVEQYF
>-|TRBJ2-7|-|TRBV30
TGTGCCTGGAGTGTACAAGCGGCTCAGTACTTC
CAWSVQAAQYF
>-|TRBJ2-3|-|TRBV3-1/TRBV3-2
TGTGCCAGCAGCGCCAAAATTCCTGTCATGCAAGATACGCAGTATTTT
CASSAKIPVMQDTQYF
>-|TRBJ2-7|TRBD1|TRBV5-8
TGTGCCAGCAGCTTCGGGACAGGACCGTACGAGCAGTACTTC
CASSFGTGPYEQYF
>-|TRBJ2-1|TRBD2|TRBV11-3
TGTGCCAGCAGCCCGAAACTAGCGGGGGCCTACAATGAGCAGTTCTTC
CASSPKLAGAYNEQFF
>once|TRBJ2-5|TRBD2|TRBV9
TGTGCCAGCAGCGTTGATAGCGGGGGTGGCGGAGAGACCCAGTACTTC
CASSVDSGGGGETQYF
>-|TRBJ2-7|TRBD1|TRBV24-1
TGTGCCACCAGGGCCGATACAGGGGCCACCCCCTACGAGCAGTACTTC
CATRADTGATPYEQYF
>-|TRBJ2-3|TRBD2|TRBV7-2
TGTGCCAGCAGCTTAGTAGCGGGGTCGGGAGATACGCAGTATTTT
CASSLVAGSGDTQYF
>-|TRBJ2-2|TRBD2|TRBV6-2/TRBV6-3
TGTGCCAGCAGTTACGGGACTAGCGGGATCGGGGAGCTGTTTTTT
CASSYGTSGIGELFF